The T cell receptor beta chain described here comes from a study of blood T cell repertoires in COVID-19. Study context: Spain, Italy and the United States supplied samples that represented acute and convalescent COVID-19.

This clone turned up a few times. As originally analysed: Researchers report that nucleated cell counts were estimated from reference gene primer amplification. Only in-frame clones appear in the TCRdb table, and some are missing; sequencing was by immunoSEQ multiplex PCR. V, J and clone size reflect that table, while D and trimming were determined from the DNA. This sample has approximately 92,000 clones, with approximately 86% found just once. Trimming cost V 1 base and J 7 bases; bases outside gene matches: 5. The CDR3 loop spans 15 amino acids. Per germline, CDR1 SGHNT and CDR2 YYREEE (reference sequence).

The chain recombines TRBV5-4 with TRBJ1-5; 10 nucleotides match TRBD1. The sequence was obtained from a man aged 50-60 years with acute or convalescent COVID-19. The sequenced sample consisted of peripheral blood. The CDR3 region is CASSLMGQGSQPQHF. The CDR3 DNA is TGTGCCAGCAGCTTGATGGGACAGGGGAGCCAGCCCCAGCATTTT. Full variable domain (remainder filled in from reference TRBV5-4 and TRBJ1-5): ETGVTQSPTHLIKTRGQQVTLRCSSQSGHNTVSWYQQALGQGPQFIFQYYREEENGRGNFPPRFSGLQFPNYSSELNVNALELDDSALYLCASSLMGQGSQPQHFGDGTRLSIL.